Listed here are 30 T cell receptor beta chains from one sample, sequenced in a study of shared T cell receptors in the human thymus. Some clones are missing from TCRdb's copy, which holds only in-frame ones; the method was immunoSEQ multiplex PCR. The sample consists of 500,000 to 850,000 clones, around 87% of them appearing once. The data also belong to a second study, concerning human thymus T cells.

Sequencing was performed on thymocytes. The receptors here all came from a boy in the first two years of life with a congenital heart defect.

This clone has just a few counts. J is TRBJ1-1 and V is TRBV5-4, with D possibly matching TRBD1 (5 bases). The CDR3 sequence is 17 residues long. Germline V gene sequence: CDR1 SGHNT, CDR2 YYREEE (reference sequence). V was shortened by 0 bases and J by 0 bases, with 15 bases between the two germline ends. The CDR3 DNA follows: TGTGCCAGCAGCTTGGGGGTCGGGGGGTTATTGAACACTGAAGCTTTCTTT. The encoded protein is CASSLGVGGLLNTEAFF. Supplemented by reference TRBV5-4 and TRBJ1-1, the full variable domain reads ETGVTQSPTHLIKTRGQQVTLRCSSQSGHNTVSWYQQALGQGPQFIFQYYREEENGRGNFPPRFSGLQFPNYSSELNVNALELDDSALYLCASSLGVGGLLNTEAFFGQGTRLTVV.

The chain couples TRBV28 to TRBJ1-5, with D unresolved. V dropped 4 bases and J dropped 3 bases, with 13 bases sitting between them. The CDR3 sequence is 15 residues long. Germline CDR1 is MDHEN and CDR2 is SYDVKM. The CDR3 loop reads CASSSYSGSNQPQHF. The CDR3 DNA sequence: TGTGCCAGCAGTTCTTATTCCGGGTCCAATCAGCCCCAGCATTTT.

The chain uses TRBV28 and TRBJ2-4; 8 nucleotides match TRBD2. This CDR3 contains 16 residues. J lost 7 bases, V lost 6 bases, and 14 bases had no gene match. CDR1 and CDR2 from the germline V gene are MDHEN and SYDVKM. The CDR3 sequence: CASRSPQLAARNIQYF. CDR3 coding DNA: TGTGCCAGCAGATCCCCCCAACTAGCGGCAAGGAACATTCAGTACTTC.

The chain recombines TRBV7-2 with TRBJ2-2; unclear D gene. The ends were cut back, 7 bases at V and 4 bases at J, with 13 bases in the middle. Germline values: CDR1 SGHTA, CDR2 FQGNSA. The CDR3 has 14 amino acids. Here the CDR3 DNA reads TGTGCCAGCACCCCCGGTTTTGGCACCGGGGAGCTGTTTTTT. This translates into CASTPGFGTGELFF. Variable domain in full (rest from reference TRBV7-2 and TRBJ2-2): GAGVSQSPSNKVTEKGKDVELRCDPISGHTALYWYRQSLGQGLEFLIYFQGNSAPDKSGLPSDRFSAERTGGSVSTLTIQRTQQEDSAVYLCASTPGFGTGELFFGEGSRLTVL.

The rearrangement links TRBV5-4 to TRBJ2-1; maybe TRBD2 (5 bases). The CDR3 is made up of 13 amino acids. CDR1 and CDR2 from the germline V gene are SGHNT and YYREEE (reference sequence). Between the trimmed V and J ends, which lost 0 bases and 6 bases, there was a span of 7 bases. The CDR3 DNA reads TGTGCCAGCAGCTTGGAGGCGGGCAATGAGCAGTTCTTC. It translates to CASSLEAGNEQFF.

The chain has TRBV7-9 and TRBJ1-1; D is unclear. V was shortened by 4 bases and J by 5 bases, with 14 bases between the two germline ends. The CDR3 is 14 amino acids. Germline V gene sequence: CDR1 SEHNR, CDR2 FQNEAQ (reference sequence). The CDR3 loop is CASSYGMAETEAFF. CDR3 DNA sequence: TGTGCCAGCAGCTACGGGATGGCGGAGACTGAAGCTTTCTTT.

This chain uses TRBV5-1 with TRBJ1-2, with 10 bases matching TRBD1. This CDR3 region has 18 residues. Germline V gene data show CDR1 as SGHRS and CDR2 as YFSETQ. The ends lost 2 bases at V and 3 bases at J; junction bases unmatched: 13. CDR3 sequence: CASSFAGTGAFAYYGYTF. The CDR3 nucleotides read TGCGCCAGCAGCTTCGCCGGGACAGGGGCCTTCGCCTACTATGGCTACACCTTC.

The genes are TRBV5-4 and TRBJ1-2, with D possibly being TRBD1 (6 bases). Germline loops: CDR1 SGHNT, CDR2 YYREEE (reference sequence). The CDR3 is 13 amino acids. Trimming pared 4 bases from V and 6 bases from J, leaving 13 bases between. The CDR3 protein is CASSLRGRNGYTF. In nucleotides, the CDR3 is TGTGCCAGCAGCCTCAGGGGTAGAAATGGCTACACCTTC.

This chain connects TRBV19 to TRBJ1-5; maybe TRBD1 (5 bases). Trimming took off 6 bases at V and 3 bases at J, with 21 bases between the two ends. Germline V gene data show CDR1 as LNHDA and CDR2 as SQIVND (reference sequence). CDR3 length: 17 residues. In DNA, the CDR3 is TGTGCCAGTAGCCCCCGGGGGGAGGAGGGCGACAATCAGCCCCAGCATTTT. Translating it yields CASSPRGEEGDNQPQHF.

This chain connects TRBV28 to TRBJ1-5, with 8 bases matching TRBD1. The CDR3 is 15 amino acids. Per germline, CDR1 MDHEN and CDR2 SYDVKM. V was clipped by 6 bases and J by 11 bases; unmatched bases: 15. CDR3 nucleotide sequence: TGTGCCAGCAGCAAGCAGGGGGCCCGGACGGGGTCCCAGCATTTT. Translated: CASSKQGARTGSQHF.

This clone is a singleton in its sample. The rearrangement joins TRBV7-9 to TRBJ2-7; possible D gene TRBD2, 5 bases. Between the trimmed V and J ends, which lost 2 bases and 2 bases, there was a span of 13 bases. This CDR3 spans 15 amino acids. Looked up from germline, CDR1 is SEHNR and CDR2 is FQNEAQ (reference sequence). The CDR3 is CASSLRGSPAYEQYF. Here the CDR3 DNA reads TGTGCCAGCAGCTTACGAGGGTCCCCAGCCTACGAGCAGTACTTC. The full variable domain, its missing parts supplied by reference TRBV7-9 and TRBJ2-7, is DTGVSQNPRHKITKRGQNVTFRCDPISEHNRLYWYRQTLGQGPEFLTYFQNEAQLEKSRLLSDRFSAERPKGSFSTLEIQRTEQGDSAMYLCASSLRGSPAYEQYFGPGTRLTVT.

This chain connects TRBV28 to TRBJ1-1, with 7 bases aligning to TRBD1. Germline CDR1 reads MDHEN; CDR2 reads SYDVKM. The CDR3 sequence is 16 residues long. J gave up 1 base and V 2 bases, and 7 bases lay outside the gene matches. Written as DNA, the CDR3 is TGTGCCAGCAGTTTAAGGGGTCAGGGGGAGAACACTGAAGCTTTCTTT. Translating it yields CASSLRGQGENTEAFF.

The V call is TRBV19, the J call TRBJ1-5, with D tentatively TRBD1 (5 bases). This CDR3 contains 14 residues. V shed 6 bases and J shed 0 bases, with 9 bases lying between them. In germline, CDR1 is LNHDA, CDR2 SQIVND (reference sequence). The CDR3 protein is CASRDNFSNQPQHF. For the CDR3, the DNA is TGTGCCAGTAGGGACAACTTTAGCAATCAGCCCCAGCATTTT. The full variable domain, with the rest looked up from reference TRBV19 and TRBJ1-5, is DGGITQSPKYLFRKEGQNVTLSCEQNLNHDAMYWYRQDPGQGLRLIYYSQIVNDFQKGDIAEGYSVSREKKESFPLTVTSAQKNPTAFYLCASRDNFSNQPQHFGDGTRLSIL.

The V call is TRBV20-1, the J call TRBJ1-2; D is perhaps TRBD1 (6 bases). Germline CDR1 reads DFQATT; CDR2 reads SNEGSKA (reference sequence). The CDR3 is made up of 11 amino acids. Trimming shortened V by 3 bases and J by 8 bases, and 10 bases separated the two germline ends. CDR3 sequence reads: CSARDSPGYTF. CDR3 nucleotide sequence: TGCAGTGCTAGGGACAGCCCCGGCTACACCTTC.

The rearrangement links TRBV9 to TRBJ2-3, with D unresolved. Germline assignment: CDR1 SGDLS and CDR2 YYNGEE. Trimming removed 4 bases at V and 3 bases at J, with 18 bases between. The CDR3 is 16 amino acids. Written as DNA, the CDR3 is TGTGCCAGCAGCTCGGGTGCCAAAAATGGAACAGATACGCAGTATTTT. It translates to CASSSGAKNGTDTQYF.

The CDR3 nucleotides read TGTGCCAGCTCACCCGGCTGGGTAGCGGGGCACTACGAGCAGTACTTC. Encoded protein: CASSPGWVAGHYEQYF. The chain has TRBV18 and TRBJ2-7, with 8 bases lining up with TRBD2. Germline loops: CDR1 KGHSH, CDR2 LQKENI. The CDR3 is 16 residues long. V dropped 3 bases and J dropped 3; count of bases not matched to a gene: 10.

The J gene is TRBJ2-1, the V gene TRBV29-1; 7 bases line up with TRBD2. V trimming: 1 base; J trimming: 12 bases; junction bases outside the gene matches: 15. Germline V gives CDR1 SQVTM, CDR2 ANQGSEA. This CDR3 has 15 residues. The CDR3 spells CSVEVSAGDYGGQFF. DNA of the CDR3: TGCAGCGTTGAAGTAAGCGCGGGAGACTATGGGGGGCAGTTCTTC.

This chain links TRBV6-6 with TRBJ1-4, with 7 nucleotides matching TRBD1. In germline, CDR1 is MNHNY, CDR2 SVGAGI (reference sequence). This CDR3 region has 15 residues. The V segment lost 6 bases and the J segment 5 bases; nucleotides outside the gene matches: 9. CDR3 protein: CASRRGSRGNEKLFF. Here the CDR3 DNA reads TGTGCCAGCAGGCGAGGTTCCAGGGGGAATGAAAAACTGTTTTTT.

The gene calls are TRBV7-8 and TRBJ1-5, with 9 bases fitting TRBD1. The ends lost 3 bases at V and 2 bases at J; junction bases unmatched: 5. Germline loops: CDR1 SGHVS, CDR2 FQNEAQ. The CDR3 contains 16 residues. In nucleotides, the CDR3 is TGTGCCAGCAGCTTGGATCGGGACAGGGGCAATCAGCCCCAGCATTTT. Translation: CASSLDRDRGNQPQHF.

V and J are TRBV15 and TRBJ2-1, with TRBD2 matching 12 bases. The junction had 9 bases not matched to a gene; V was cut back by 5 bases and J by 4 bases. The CDR3 has 17 amino acids. Germline V gene sequence: CDR1 LNHNV, CDR2 YYDKDF (reference sequence). The CDR3, as DNA: TGTGCCACCAGCTCCTCGCCGACTAGCGGGGGTTACAATGAGCAGTTCTTC. Residues: CATSSSPTSGGYNEQFF.

The chain recombines TRBV7-9 with TRBJ1-1, with D maybe TRBD1 (5 bases). The CDR3 spans 14 residues. Germline V gives CDR1 SEHNR, CDR2 FQNEAQ (reference sequence). V dropped 6 bases and J dropped 3 bases, with 14 bases sitting between them. This CDR3 is CASRGLGTYTEAFF. In DNA, the CDR3 is TGTGCCAGCAGGGGCCTGGGGACTTACACTGAAGCTTTCTTT.

This chain links TRBV28 with TRBJ1-2; no definite D call. In germline, CDR1 is MDHEN, CDR2 SYDVKM. This CDR3 is built from 15 residues. V was cut by 6 bases and J by 3 bases, with 17 bases left in between. The CDR3 DNA reads as TGTGCCAGCAGCGCTGACTCCGGACTCCACTATGGCTACACCTTC. It translates to CASSADSGLHYGYTF.

V is TRBV28 and J is TRBJ1-1; D gene uncertain. The CDR3 is made up of 15 amino acids. The V end was cut by 1 base, the J end by 6 bases, with 15 bases between. The germline V gene encodes CDR1 MDHEN and CDR2 SYDVKM. The CDR3 region is CASSLLNVLAAEAFF. The CDR3 DNA sequence: TGTGCCAGCAGTTTATTAAATGTTTTGGCAGCTGAAGCTTTCTTT.

V usage is TRBV4-1 and J usage is TRBJ1-1, with 7 positions matching TRBD1. The V gene's germline CDR1 is MGHRA and CDR2 YSYEKL. The length of the CDR3 is 16 residues. Unmatched junction bases numbered 7, after V lost 2 bases and J lost 1 base. The CDR3 spells CASSQRTGAENTEAFF. The CDR3 DNA reads as TGCGCCAGCAGCCAACGAACAGGGGCGGAGAACACTGAAGCTTTCTTT.

V and J are TRBV6-5 and TRBJ1-1; 8 bases fit TRBD1. The CDR3 loop spans 16 amino acids. CDR1 is MNHEY, CDR2 SVGAGI, per germline. V gave up 4 bases and J gave up 7 bases; unmatched junction bases: 14. The CDR3 protein is CASSSIFRDRLHEAFF. The CDR3 nucleotides are TGTGCCAGCAGTTCGATTTTCCGGGACAGGCTTCATGAAGCTTTCTTT.

The chain uses TRBV7-3 and TRBJ2-1; 9 bases map to TRBD1. V lost 5 bases, J lost 1 base, and 6 bases stayed unmatched. CDR1 SGHTA and CDR2 FQGTGA come from the germline V gene. CDR3 size: 16 residues. CDR3 loop: CASSRAGTGSYNEQFF. The CDR3 bases are TGTGCCAGCAGCAGAGCCGGGACAGGGTCCTACAATGAGCAGTTCTTC. Full variable domain (outside the CDR3, taken from reference TRBV7-3 and TRBJ2-1): GAGVSQTPSNKVTEKGKYVELRCDPISGHTALYWYRQSLGQGPEFLIYFQGTGAADDSGLPNDRFFAVRPEGSVSTLKIQRTERGDSAVYLCASSRAGTGSYNEQFFGPGTRLTVL.

This chain uses TRBV7-8 with TRBJ2-7; 14 bases agree with TRBD2. Germline loops: CDR1 SGHVS, CDR2 FQNEAQ. V shed 7 bases and J 4 bases; nucleotides not matched to a gene: 6. The CDR3 is made up of 15 amino acids. The CDR3 spells CASTGGTSGSYEQYF. In DNA, the CDR3 is TGTGCCAGCACCGGAGGGACTAGCGGGAGTTACGAGCAGTACTTC.

The rearrangement joins TRBV5-6 to TRBJ2-7; 7 bases fit TRBD1. Germline V gives CDR1 SGHDT, CDR2 YYEEEE. The ends lost 3 bases at V and 3 bases at J; junction bases unmatched: 3. CDR3 size: 13 residues. In nucleotides, the CDR3 is TGTGCCAGCAGCTCGGGGACAGTCTACGAGCAGTACTTC. Translating it yields CASSSGTVYEQYF. The whole variable domain, remainder taken from reference TRBV5-6 and TRBJ2-7, is DAGVTQSPTHLIKTRGQQVTLRCSPKSGHDTVSWYQQALGQGPQFIFQYYEEEERQRGNFPDRFSGHQFPNYSSELNVNALLLGDSALYLCASSSGTVYEQYFGPGTRLTVT.

The CDR3 nucleotides are TGTGCCAGCAGCCAAGGACAGGGTATCTCCTATGGCTACACCTTC. Translation gives CASSQGQGISYGYTF. The chain combines TRBV4-2 with TRBJ1-2; 7 nucleotides align to TRBD1. The germline gives CDR1 LGHNA, CDR2 YNFKEQ. The CDR3 consists of 15 residues. J was trimmed by 4 bases and V by 1 base; bases with no gene match: 6.

The chain couples TRBV5-6 to TRBJ1-4; 9 positions match TRBD1. With 0 bases clipped from V and 2 bases from J, the junction kept 5 bases outside the gene matches. CDR1 is SGHDT, CDR2 YYEEEE, per germline. CDR3 length: 17 amino acids. CDR3 region: CASSLGDRGFTNEKLFF. CDR3 DNA: TGTGCCAGCAGCTTGGGTGACAGGGGGTTCACTAATGAAAAACTGTTTTTT.